The rows below give T cell receptor beta chains drawn from one sample of a study of graft-versus-host responses after intestinal transplantation. Generated by immunoSEQ multiplex PCR, the TCRdb table keeps only in-frame clones and is missing some. The sample contains approximately 77,000 clones, around 90% of which appear only once. No antigen has been assigned to these receptors. Sample: unstimulated CD4+ T cells sorted from spleen or lymph node cells, taken before intestinal transplant. These receptors came from a human donor who received an intestinal transplant. The CDR3 runs from the conserved cysteine through the conserved F or W. The D gene is left open where the match is weak. Not every row has a clone size; where given, it reads once, few, many or a size class.

d_call j_call clone_size v_call cdr3_aa cdr3_nt
TRBD2 TRBJ2-1 once TRBV6-6 CAARLGLAVGEQFF TGTGCCGCTCGGTTGGGACTAGCGGTAGGTGAGCAGTTCTTC
TRBD2 TRBJ2-1 . TRBV6-1 CASRGLAGENNEQFF TGTGCCAGCAGGGGACTAGCGGGAGAGAACAATGAGCAGTTCTTC
. TRBJ2-2 . TRBV7-8 CASSFRDIANTGELFF TGTGCCAGCAGCTTCAGGGACATAGCGAACACCGGGGAGCTGTTTTTT
. TRBJ1-5 . TRBV5-1 CASSLEPNQPQHF TGCGCCAGCAGCTTGGAGCCAAATCAGCCCCAGCATTTT
TRBD1 TRBJ1-5 . TRBV30 CAWSVGQGNQPQHF TGTGCCTGGAGTGTGGGACAGGGGAATCAGCCCCAGCATTTT
. TRBJ1-1 . TRBV6-1 CASTVGGSAPGAFF TGTGCCAGCACCGTGGGGGGGTCGGCCCCGGGAGCTTTCTTT
TRBD1 TRBJ1-2 . TRBV14 CASSQGRGQGYTF TGTGCCAGCAGCCAAGGCAGGGGGCAGGGCTACACCTTC
. TRBJ1-1 . TRBV7-6 CASSLGLGNTEAFF TGTGCCAGCAGCTTAGGGCTTGGGAACACTGAAGCTTTCTTT
TRBD2 TRBJ2-3 . TRBV5-1 CASSRSGRGTDTQYF TGCGCCAGCAGCCGGAGCGGGAGAGGCACAGATACGCAGTATTTT
TRBD1 TRBJ1-4 . TRBV7-9 CASSSDRGGEKLFF TGTGCCAGCAGCTCGGACAGGGGAGGGGAAAAACTGTTTTTT
TRBD2 TRBJ2-5 . TRBV5-1 CASSSTLSGRYQETQYF TGCGCCAGCAGCTCCACCCTTAGCGGGAGGTACCAAGAGACCCAGTACTTC
TRBD1 TRBJ1-2 . TRBV5-1 CASSPGQGNYGYTF TGCGCCAGCAGCCCGGGACAGGGGAACTATGGCTACACCTTC
TRBD1 TRBJ1-1 . TRBV29-1 CSVVKRGLDTEAFF TGCAGCGTTGTGAAGAGGGGGCTAGACACTGAAGCTTTCTTT
. TRBJ1-2 . TRBV29-1 CSVETGRQGAYGYTF TGCAGCGTTGAAACCGGGAGGCAGGGTGCCTATGGCTACACCTTC
TRBD1 TRBJ1-1 . TRBV19 CASSIGRPGGRTEAFF TGTGCCAGTAGTATAGGACGGCCAGGGGGTAGGACTGAAGCTTTCTTT
. TRBJ2-7 . TRBV5-1 CASSLELGSSYEQYF TGCGCCAGCAGCTTGGAATTGGGCAGCTCCTACGAGCAGTACTTC
. TRBJ1-2 once TRBV28 CASSDQGYGYTF TGTGCCAGCAGCGATCAGGGCTATGGCTACACCTTC
. TRBJ2-7 . TRBV27 CASSLAVGSSYEQYF TGTGCCAGCAGTTTAGCCGTTGGCAGCTCCTACGAGCAGTACTTC
TRBD2 TRBJ2-3 . TRBV5-4 CASSLTSVRTDTQYF TGTGCCAGCAGCCTAACTAGCGTGCGCACAGATACGCAGTATTTT
. TRBJ2-2 once TRBV5-1 CASSGTGSANTGELFF TGCGCCAGCAGCGGAACAGGCTCAGCGAACACCGGGGAGCTGTTTTTT
. TRBJ2-1 once TRBV2 CASSSGGNEQFF TGTGCCAGCAGTTCAGGGGGGAATGAGCAGTTCTTC
TRBD2 TRBJ2-1 . TRBV4-1 CASSRLGLAYDEQFF TGCGCCAGCAGCCGACTGGGACTAGCCTACGATGAGCAGTTCTTC
TRBD1 TRBJ1-5 . TRBV28 CASSFFAGQANQPQHF TGTGCCAGCAGTTTTTTTGCGGGACAGGCCAATCAGCCCCAGCATTTT
TRBD1 TRBJ2-2 . TRBV12-5 CASGLVPGTATGELFF TGTGCTAGTGGTTTGGTACCTGGGACAGCCACCGGGGAGCTGTTTTTT
. TRBJ2-7 . TRBV21-1 CASSKGRSLSPADEQYF TGTGCCAGCAGCAAAGGGAGGTCCCTAAGCCCCGCGGACGAGCAGTACTTC
. TRBJ1-6 . TRBV27 CASSPKMLYNSPLHF TGTGCCAGCAGCCCTAAGATGTTGTATAATTCACCCCTCCACTTT
TRBD2 TRBJ2-1 . TRBV5-6 CASSFGLAESSYNEQFF TGTGCCAGCAGCTTCGGACTAGCGGAGAGCTCCTACAATGAGCAGTTCTTC
. TRBJ1-6 . TRBV15 CATSRARDSPLHF TGTGCCACCAGCAGAGCGCGGGATTCACCCCTCCACTTT
. TRBJ1-5 few TRBV28 CASTGLFGQPQHF TGTGCCAGCACAGGTCTGTTCGGTCAGCCCCAGCATTTT
TRBD2 TRBJ2-2 . TRBV15 CATSRLAVKVTGELFF TGTGCCACCAGCAGACTAGCGGTAAAGGTCACCGGGGAGCTGTTTTTT
. TRBJ2-1 . TRBV18 CASSPPRRGKGDEQFF TGTGCCAGCTCACCACCGCGTAGGGGAAAAGGGGATGAGCAGTTCTTC
TRBD1 TRBJ2-4 . TRBV5-1 CASSSGQAKNIQYF TGCGCCAGCAGCTCGGGACAGGCCAAAAACATTCAGTACTTC
TRBD1 TRBJ2-5 . TRBV19 CASSRTGDETQYF TGTGCCAGTAGTCGAACAGGGGACGAGACCCAGTACTTC
. TRBJ1-2 . TRBV30 CAWSVGGGSYGYTF TGTGCCTGGAGTGTCGGGGGAGGTAGCTATGGCTACACCTTC
TRBD1 TRBJ2-1 . TRBV27 CASSSLWTGAINEQFF TGTGCCAGCAGTTCCCTGTGGACAGGGGCCATCAATGAGCAGTTCTTC
. TRBJ1-1 . TRBV28 CASSSSRIQGGTEAFF TGTGCCAGCAGTTCTAGCAGAATACAGGGTGGCACTGAAGCTTTCTTT
. TRBJ2-3 . TRBV10-3 CAISVTQGTDTQYF TGTGCCATCAGTGTTACGCAGGGGACAGATACGCAGTATTTT
. TRBJ1-2 . TRBV5-1 CASSRGQNYGYTF TGCGCCAGCAGCCGCGGACAAAACTATGGCTACACCTTC
TRBD1 TRBJ2-3 once TRBV9 CASSRGDRGRTDTQYF TGTGCCAGCAGCCGGGGGGACAGGGGGCGCACAGATACGCAGTATTTT
TRBD2 TRBJ2-3 . TRBV5-4 CASSSGTSGGHSTDTQYF TGTGCCAGCAGCTCAGGGACTAGCGGGGGACATAGCACAGATACGCAGTATTTT
. TRBJ2-3 . TRBV6-1 CASSLLTDTQYF TGTGCCAGCAGTCTCCTCACAGATACGCAGTATTTT
. TRBJ1-2 . TRBV28 CASSLTGTYGYTF TGTGCCAGCAGTTTAACAGGAACCTATGGCTACACCTTC
. TRBJ1-2 . TRBV10-3 CAISEGVGGGYTF TGTGCCATCAGCGAGGGGGTCGGGGGTGGCTACACCTTC
TRBD1 TRBJ1-2 . TRBV2 CASRGQGRGGYTF TGTGCCAGCCGGGGACAGGGGAGGGGTGGCTACACCTTC
. TRBJ1-1 . TRBV5-4 CASSLVSGLNTEAFF TGTGCCAGCAGCTTGGTATCGGGGTTGAACACTGAAGCTTTCTTT
TRBD1 TRBJ1-2 . TRBV5-1 CASSFSETGVNYGYTF TGCGCCAGCAGCTTCAGTGAGACAGGGGTTAACTATGGCTACACCTTC
TRBD1 TRBJ1-2 few TRBV5-1 CASSLAGTGWGYTF TGCGCCAGCAGCTTAGCCGGGACAGGATGGGGCTACACCTTC
TRBD1 TRBJ2-3 . TRBV5-6 CASSGTGRTDTQYF TGTGCCAGCAGCGGGACAGGGAGGACAGATACGCAGTATTTT
. TRBJ1-3 few TRBV6-1 CASIRVTGNTIYF TGTGCCAGCATCAGGGTAACTGGAAACACCATATATTTT
. TRBJ2-3 . TRBV1 CTSIPKGGTSRTQYF TGCACCAGCATCCCTAAGGGTGGGACTAGCAGAACGCAGTATTTT